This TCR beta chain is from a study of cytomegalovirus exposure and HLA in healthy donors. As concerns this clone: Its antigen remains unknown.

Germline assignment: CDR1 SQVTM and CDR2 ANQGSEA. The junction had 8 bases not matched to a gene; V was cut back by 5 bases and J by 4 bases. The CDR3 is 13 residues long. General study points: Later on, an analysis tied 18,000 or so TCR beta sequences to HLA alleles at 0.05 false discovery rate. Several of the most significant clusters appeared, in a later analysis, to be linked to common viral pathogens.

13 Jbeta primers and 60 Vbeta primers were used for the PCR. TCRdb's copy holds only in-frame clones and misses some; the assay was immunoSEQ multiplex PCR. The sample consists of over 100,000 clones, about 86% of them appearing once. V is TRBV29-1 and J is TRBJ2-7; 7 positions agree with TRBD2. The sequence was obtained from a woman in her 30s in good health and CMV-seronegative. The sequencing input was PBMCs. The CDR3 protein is CSVWWGGPYEQYF. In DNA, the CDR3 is TGCAGCGTTTGGTGGGGGGGTCCTTACGAGCAGTACTTC.